Each of the 19 T cell receptor beta chains below was sequenced from the same sample in a study of identical twins. TCRdb itself ran the 5' RACE reads through MiXCR, one entry per CDR3 protein. The data show 430,000 or so distinct CDR3 sequences, 20% to 25% seen once. The sample was also reused in another study, on T cells expressing NK-cell markers.

Sequenced material: CD4+ T cells sorted from blood. The receptors shown here come from a woman under 30 in good health.

The chain recombines TRBV19 with TRBJ2-2; D tentatively fits TRBD1 or TRBD2 (5 bases each). V was cut by 6 bases and J by 4 bases, with 15 bases left in between. CDR3 size: 15 residues. CDR1 and CDR2 from the germline V gene are LNHDA and SQIVND (reference sequence). CDR3 loop: CASRLPGAGTGELFF. CDR3 DNA sequence: TGTGCCAGTAGGCTCCCCGGGGCTGGCACCGGGGAGCTGTTTTTT.

In its sample, this clonotype was seen many times. The chain employs TRBV12-3 or TRBV12-4 and TRBJ2-2; D gene uncertain. The V gene lost 5 bases and the J gene lost 4 bases, with 8 bases spanning the gap. The CDR3 has 13 residues. The CDR3 nucleotides read TGTGCCAGCAGTCCCCCGGTCACCGGGGAGCTGTTTTTT. The encoded protein is CASSPPVTGELFF.

The chain carries TRBV10-3 and TRBJ2-7, with TRBD1 identical over 9 bases. Unmatched junction bases numbered 7, after V lost 3 bases and J lost 1 base. Germline CDR1 is ENHRY and CDR2 is SYGVKD. The CDR3 runs 16 residues. The CDR3, as DNA: TGTGCCATCAGTGACCCTGGACAGGGGCGTTCCTACGAGCAGTACTTC. This gives the protein CAISDPGQGRSYEQYF.

The chain joins TRBV29-1 to TRBJ2-3; 11 nucleotides line up with TRBD1. V was clipped by 5 bases and J by 5 bases; unmatched bases: 6. This CDR3 region has 14 residues. Per the germline V gene, CDR1 is SQVTM and CDR2 is ANQGSEA. This chain's CDR3 is CSVRDRGLEDTQYF. The CDR3, as DNA: TGCAGCGTTAGGGACAGGGGGTTGGAAGATACGCAGTATTTT.

The chain couples TRBV28 to TRBJ2-7; D is perhaps TRBD2 (7 bases). V lost 8 bases and J lost 2, with 16 bases in between. The CDR3 spans 14 residues. CDR1 is MDHEN, CDR2 SYDVKM, per germline. CDR3 nucleotides: TGTGCCAGCGGGGAGGGGGGGGCCCCCTACGAGCAGTACTTC. It encodes CASGEGGAPYEQYF.

The chain carries TRBV12-3 or TRBV12-4 and TRBJ2-1, with 15 positions matching TRBD2. The J segment lost 13 bases and the V segment lost 6 bases, leaving 10 bases of the junction unmatched. The CDR3 contains 15 residues. CDR3 residues: CASSRGLAGGSVQFF. CDR3 sequence (DNA): TGTGCCAGCAGCCGAGGACTAGCGGGAGGGTCAGTACAGTTCTTC.

This clonotype was recorded a few times. This chain joins TRBV6-1 and TRBJ1-2; no reliable D call. CDR1 is MNHNS, CDR2 SASEGT, per germline. This CDR3 spans 13 amino acids. V lost 6 bases, J lost 2 bases, and 10 bases lay in between. CDR3 residues: CASRSTENYGYTF. CDR3 bases: TGTGCCAGCAGAAGTACAGAGAACTATGGCTACACCTTC.

This clonotype was seen only a few times. This chain connects TRBV12-3 or TRBV12-4 to TRBJ2-6, with 7 bases that match TRBD1. After removal of 4 bases from V and 2 bases from J, the junction contained 2 bases not matched to a gene. The CDR3 covers 15 residues. The CDR3 sequence is CASSYDRAGANVLTF. The CDR3 coding sequence is TGTGCCAGCAGTTACGACAGGGCTGGGGCCAACGTCCTGACTTTC.

The CDR3, as DNA: TGTGCCAGCAGCCATTCTGGGAGGCTTGGCGAGCAGTACTTC. The encoded protein is CASSHSGRLGEQYF. The V gene is TRBV14, the J gene TRBJ2-7; possibly TRBD2 for D (6 bases). The CDR3 is 14 amino acids. Germline loops: CDR1 SGHDN, CDR2 FVKESK. The V and J ends lost 3 bases and 6 bases respectively, with 15 bases between them.

This clonotype was counted only a few times. The chain combines TRBV6-5 with TRBJ2-3, with D maybe TRBD2 (5 bases). Germline V lookup: CDR1 MNHEY, CDR2 SVGAGI. Trimming removed 4 bases at V and 0 bases at J, with 17 bases between. The CDR3 extends over 17 amino acids. Written as DNA, the CDR3 is TGTGCCAGCAGTTCCTTTTGGACTGGAGCTAGCACAGATACGCAGTATTTT. It translates to CASSSFWTGASTDTQYF.

This clonotype was counted a few times. The rearrangement uses TRBV12-3 or TRBV12-4 and TRBJ2-3, with TRBD1 identical over 7 bases. Unmatched junction bases numbered 15, after V lost 6 bases and J lost 9 bases. The CDR3 extends over 15 amino acids. DNA for the CDR3: TGTGCCAGCAGAGAGGGGACAGCGCACGGCACAACGCAGTATTTT. Translating gives CASREGTAHGTTQYF.

The V and J genes are TRBV9 and TRBJ1-6; 10 positions agree with TRBD1. In germline, CDR1 is SGDLS, CDR2 YYNGEE. The CDR3 runs 19 residues. V shed 0 bases and J 2 bases; nucleotides not matched to a gene: 8. The DNA for the CDR3 is TGTGCCAGCAGCGTAGCGGCCGGGACAGGGGTTCCCTATAATTCACCCCTCCACTTT. Protein sequence: CASSVAAGTGVPYNSPLHF.

As DNA, the CDR3 is TGTGCCGGCTCTTGGGACAGAGATCAGCCCCAGCATTTT. This sequence encodes CAGSWDRDQPQHF. The V and J genes are TRBV7-8 and TRBJ1-5, with TRBD1 matching over 7 bases. CDR1 and CDR2 from the germline V gene are SGHVS and FQNEAQ. J gave up 5 bases and V 11 bases, and 9 bases lay outside the gene matches. This CDR3 is built from 13 residues.

This chain links TRBV11-2 with TRBJ2-3, with TRBD2 matching over 10 bases. Germline trimming cut 4 bases from V and 7 bases from J; bases unmatched to any gene: 11. The CDR3 totals 16 residues. CDR1 is SGHAT and CDR2 is FQNNGV in the germline V gene. The DNA for the CDR3 is TGTGCCAGCAGCTCCGAGCCGCTAGCGGGAGCCCATACGCAGTATTTT. Translation gives CASSSEPLAGAHTQYF.

This clonotype was seen more than once but under ten times. The V and J genes are TRBV2 and TRBJ2-3; 7 bases are a match to TRBD2. Germline CDR1 SNHLY, CDR2 FYNNEI. This CDR3 contains 14 residues. The V and J ends lost 7 bases and 0 bases, in that order; junction bases with no gene match: 4. The CDR3 bases are TGTGCCAGCAAAGAGACTAGCAGCACAGATACGCAGTATTTT. Translating it yields CASKETSSTDTQYF. The full variable domain, with the rest looked up from reference TRBV2 and TRBJ2-3, is EPEVTQTPSHQVTQMGQEVILRCVPISNHLYFYWYRQILGQKVEFLVSFYNNEISEKSEIFDDQFSVERPDGSNFTLKIRSTKLEDSAMYFCASKETSSTDTQYFGPGTRLTVL.

This clonotype was recorded a few times. V usage is TRBV15 and J usage is TRBJ2-7, with no clear D. From germline, CDR1 is LNHNV and CDR2 YYDKDF (reference sequence). This CDR3 region has 14 residues. Trimming took off 0 bases at V and 0 bases at J, with 6 bases between the two ends. The CDR3 DNA follows: TGTGCCACCAGCAGAGACGCCAGCTCCTACGAGCAGTACTTC. Amino acid sequence: CATSRDASSYEQYF.

This clonotype was seen only a few times. This chain uses TRBV9 with TRBJ2-3; tentatively, D is TRBD2 (6 bases). The CDR3 covers 15 residues. The germline V gene encodes CDR1 SGDLS and CDR2 YYNGEE. V was trimmed by 0 bases and J by 1 base, leaving 9 bases between them. The CDR3 loop reads CASSVAGVGTDTQYF. The CDR3 nucleotides read TGTGCCAGCAGCGTAGCGGGAGTGGGCACAGATACGCAGTATTTT.

The chain recombines TRBV6-5 with TRBJ2-1, with 9 bases aligning to TRBD1. In germline, CDR1 is MNHEY, CDR2 SVGAGI. V was pared by 4 bases and J by 3 bases, with 7 bases of the junction left unmatched. This CDR3 has 16 residues. The DNA of the CDR3 is TGTGCCAGCAGTTCGTCGGGACAGGGACTCTACAATGAGCAGTTCTTC. It codes for CASSSSGQGLYNEQFF.

This clonotype was picked up a small number of times. The V and J genes are TRBV12-3 or TRBV12-4 and TRBJ2-5; TRBD1 matches 9 bases. J gave up 0 bases and V 5 bases, and 7 bases lay outside the gene matches. The CDR3 is 16 residues long. CDR3 loop: CASSLNHRGHQETQYF. Written as DNA, the CDR3 is TGTGCCAGCAGTCTTAATCACAGGGGGCACCAAGAGACCCAGTACTTC.